Listed below are T cell receptor beta chains from one sample, sequenced in a study of blood T cell repertoires in COVID-19. The assay was immunoSEQ multiplex PCR, and TCRdb's table has in-frame clones only and misses some. The data contain about 190,000 clones, roughly 90% of them seen just once; the ten biggest clones take up roughly 0.6%. Sequencing was carried out using peripheral blood. The receptors originated from a man in his forties or fifties with acute or convalescent COVID-19. The conserved cysteine and the conserved F or W are not part of the CDR3 here. The D gene is left open where the match is weak.

j_gene	d_gene	v_gene	CDR3aa
TRBJ2-7	NA	TRBV5-8	ASSAGTPKASYEQY
TRBJ2-3	TRBD2	TRBV18	ASSPPTGGALDTQY
TRBJ1-4	NA	TRBV7-6	ASSTDQGEKLF
TRBJ1-2	NA	TRBV3-1/TRBV3-2	ASSPSRGTYGYT
TRBJ1-1	TRBD1	TRBV24-1	ATSGDSYTEAF
TRBJ1-5	TRBD1	TRBV28	ASRGHSNQPQH
TRBJ1-6	TRBD1	TRBV5-1	ASSFARDSSNSPLH
TRBJ1-5	NA	TRBV15	ATSRAREQPQH
TRBJ2-6	NA	TRBV10-3	AITAGANVLT
TRBJ2-7	NA	TRBV18	ASSRGLTSYEQY